The clone carrying this TCR beta chain was counted a single time. Its antigen is as yet unknown. Trimming shortened V by 4 bases and J by 7 bases, and 14 bases separated the two germline ends. The CDR3 totals 14 residues. Germline CDR1 and CDR2: SGHRS and YFSETQ. As to time point: week 11, during vaccination. Every vaccine dose comprised 300 ug of mutant IDH1 20-mer peptide plus topical imiquimod. Tumors from donors were new WHO grade 3 or 4 IDH1-mutant astrocytomas with ATRX loss. Clones were sequenced by immunoSEQ multiplex PCR, and TCRdb holds only the in-frame ones, with some missing. This table holds some 30,000 clones, 75% to 85% found once. This entry is derived from a study of a mutant IDH1 vaccine in newly diagnosed glioma. Study-wide context: Patients were pretreated with radiotherapy, temozolomide, or both, mostly both. Points from the study as a whole: Most patients, about 93%, showed vaccine-induced immune responses.

V and J are TRBV5-1 and TRBJ1-4; D might be TRBD1 (5 bases). This TCR came from a man aged 25-45 years with glioma. The source was PBMCs, collected from a glioma patient whose treatment included an IDH1 peptide vaccine. CDR3 sequence reads: CASSPTGGSEKLFF. In DNA form, the CDR3 reads TGCGCCAGCAGCCCGACGGGGGGGTCTGAAAAACTGTTTTTT.